This T cell receptor (beta chain) derives from a study of shared clonotypes between healthy human individuals. Trimming took off 2 bases at V and 0 bases at J, with 9 bases between the two ends. Germline lookup yields CDR1 SGDLS and CDR2 YYNGEE. The CDR3 runs 15 residues. The table came from immunoSEQ multiplex PCR; TCRdb's copy has only in-frame clones and leaves some out. The sample includes about 1.1 million clones, approximately 78% of them seen just once. The chain carries TRBV9 and TRBJ2-1, with unresolved D. Sequenced material: memory CD4+ T cells from PBMCs. Subset given: CD45RA-negative fraction. This receptor was obtained from a man in his late teens or twenties in good health. Some clones in this sample may be carry-over from other donors' samples. CDR3 sequence reads: CASSVTAFSYNEQFF. As DNA, the CDR3 is TGTGCCAGCAGCGTTACCGCGTTCTCCTACAATGAGCAGTTCTTC.